A selection of T cell receptor beta chains follows, all from one sample in a study of blood T cell repertoires in COVID-19. Produced via immunoSEQ multiplex PCR; TCRdb's table is partial and in-frame only. The sample shows around 60,000 clones, 80% to 90% of them seen only once. The sequenced material came from peripheral blood. Receptors originate from a man aged 40-49 years with acute or convalescent COVID-19. The CDR3 runs from the conserved cysteine through the conserved F or W. Fields, in order: CDR3 DNA, CDR3 protein, J gene, V gene, clone size, D gene. The D gene is left open where the match is weak. A clone size is listed for some rows: how often the clone was seen (once, few, many), or a class if it is expanded.

TGCGCCAGCAGCGGAGACAGGGGGCTAACTGAAGCTTTCTTT	CASSGDRGLTEAFF	TRBJ1-1	TRBV4-1	medium-sized	TRBD1
TGTGCCAGCAGTGCCCAACGTTTACCCCGGGACAGGGCTGGTGGCTACACCTTC	CASSAQRLPRDRAGGYTF	TRBJ1-2	TRBV6-1	NA	TRBD1
TGTGCCAGCAGCCATCCGGGGACTAGCGGGGGAAACTACAATGAGCAGTTCTTC	CASSHPGTSGGNYNEQFF	TRBJ2-1	TRBV5-8	NA	TRBD2
TGCAGTGCTGCCTCGGGATACGAGCAGTACTTC	CSAASGYEQYF	TRBJ2-7	TRBV20-1	NA	NA
TGTGCCAGCAGCAGGACTAGCGGGGGGGTTTTTAATGAGCAGTTCTTC	CASSRTSGGVFNEQFF	TRBJ2-1	TRBV2	NA	TRBD2
TGTGCCAGCAGCTCCCCCCCGCGGGCTGAAGCTTTCTTT	CASSSPPRAEAFF	TRBJ1-1	TRBV9	NA	NA
TGTGCCAGCAGTTTGACAGCACCAAACACCGGGGAGCTGTTTTTT	CASSLTAPNTGELFF	TRBJ2-2	TRBV6-5	NA	NA
TGTGCCAGCAGCCAAGATGGCAGGCTCTACGAGCAGTACTTC	CASSQDGRLYEQYF	TRBJ2-7	TRBV14	NA	NA
TGTGCCAGCAGCACCCGGACTAGCGGGGGGGCGGGTGAGCAGTTCTTC	CASSTRTSGGAGEQFF	TRBJ2-1	TRBV7-2	NA	TRBD2
TGTGCCTGGAGTGCTGTCAGGCGCACCTATGGCTACACCTTC	CAWSAVRRTYGYTF	TRBJ1-2	TRBV30	NA	NA
TGTGCCAGCACCCTTAGCGGGGCTAGCACAGATACGCAGTATTTT	CASTLSGASTDTQYF	TRBJ2-3	TRBV7-3	NA	TRBD2
TGTGCCAGCACCCCAGGGGCGTCGGTTTATTCACCCCTCCACTTT	CASTPGASVYSPLHF	TRBJ1-6	TRBV28	NA	NA
TGTGCCAGCAGCTCGGGATCGAGAGGCAATCAGCCCCAGCATTTT	CASSSGSRGNQPQHF	TRBJ1-5	TRBV5-8	NA	NA
TGTGCCAGCAGCTCAGACAGGGGTTCAATTGACTATGGCTACACCTTC	CASSSDRGSIDYGYTF	TRBJ1-2	TRBV7-2	NA	TRBD1
TGTGCCAGCAGCTTGGAAGCGGTAACCCTCTCTGGGGCCAACGTCCTGACTTTC	CASSLEAVTLSGANVLTF	TRBJ2-6	TRBV7-8	NA	NA
TGTGCCAGTAGTATAGTTACCGGGACAGGGACCTACGAGCAGTACTTC	CASSIVTGTGTYEQYF	TRBJ2-7	TRBV19	NA	TRBD1
TGTGCCAGTAGTCCGCGGACAGGGGGCCCTTTGAGGTATCGAGTGACTGAAGCTTTCTTT	CASSPRTGGPLRYRVTEAFF	TRBJ1-1	TRBV19	NA	TRBD1
TGTGCCAGCAGCTTATTGGTCGGGACTAGCGGGGGTGATGAGCAGTTCTTC	CASSLLVGTSGGDEQFF	TRBJ2-1	TRBV7-9	NA	TRBD2
TGCGCCAGCAGCCAAGATCGGGACAGCTCTGGAAACACCATATATTTT	CASSQDRDSSGNTIYF	TRBJ1-3	TRBV4-1	few	TRBD1
TGTGCCAGTAGTATCCGAACAGGGTCGTTCACTGAAGCTTTCTTT	CASSIRTGSFTEAFF	TRBJ1-1	TRBV19	NA	NA
TGTGCCAGCAGCTTTGGAATGGGGGGAGCGAGCAGTCCGCGAGACGAGCAGTACTTC	CASSFGMGGASSPRDEQYF	TRBJ2-7	TRBV5-6	NA	NA
TGTGCCAGCAGTTACGCGGGGGGGGCTAAGTATGGCTACACCTTC	CASSYAGGAKYGYTF	TRBJ1-2	TRBV6-5	NA	NA
TGCGCCAGCAGCCGGGAGACCGAAGACCAGTACTTC	CASSRETEDQYF	TRBJ2-5	TRBV5-1	NA	NA
TGTGCCTGGAGTTCAGGGAGGAGCAATCAGCCCCAGCATTTT	CAWSSGRSNQPQHF	TRBJ1-5	TRBV30	NA	NA
TGTGCCAGGAGACGACAGGGTTGCACTGAAGCTTTCTTT	CARRRQGCTEAFF	TRBJ1-1	TRBV19	few	TRBD1
TGTGCCACCAGCGGGGGGGAAAAACTGTTTTTT	CATSGGEKLFF	TRBJ1-4	TRBV2	NA	NA
TGTGCCAGCAGCTCCAAGACAGGACAAGAGACCCAGTACTTC	CASSSKTGQETQYF	TRBJ2-5	TRBV5-4	NA	NA
TGTGCCAGCAGTTACAGCGGAGCGGGGGGGCAAGATACGCAGTATTTT	CASSYSGAGGQDTQYF	TRBJ2-3	TRBV6-5	NA	TRBD2
TGTGCCAGCTCACCAACCACAGGGGGAGGTGAGCAGTTCTTC	CASSPTTGGGEQFF	TRBJ2-1	TRBV18	NA	TRBD1
TGTGCCAGCAGCCGAACAGGGAACTATGGCTACACCTTC	CASSRTGNYGYTF	TRBJ1-2	TRBV3-1/TRBV3-2	NA	NA
TGTGCCAGCACCGGACAGGCGTCCTACGAGCAGTACTTC	CASTGQASYEQYF	TRBJ2-7	TRBV6-5	NA	TRBD1
TGTGCCAGCAGCCTAGAGACGAGGACAGGATTAAACTATGGCTACACCTTC	CASSLETRTGLNYGYTF	TRBJ1-2	TRBV7-9	NA	TRBD1
TGTGCCTGGAGCCCAGGATCAGACACCATATATTTT	CAWSPGSDTIYF	TRBJ1-3	TRBV30	NA	NA
TGTGCCAGCGACTCCCCGACAGGGGGTAACTATGGCTACACCTTC	CASDSPTGGNYGYTF	TRBJ1-2	TRBV28	NA	TRBD1
TGTGCCAGCGGTCCGGGACTCCTCTCCTACGAGCAGTACTTC	CASGPGLLSYEQYF	TRBJ2-7	TRBV5-5	NA	NA
TGTGCCAGCAGTTACACCGGGACAACCGAGCAGTACTTC	CASSYTGTTEQYF	TRBJ2-7	TRBV6-5	NA	NA
TGTGCCTGGAGTTCTCCTGGGCCTATGCCCAAAAACATTCAGTACTTC	CAWSSPGPMPKNIQYF	TRBJ2-4	TRBV30	NA	NA
TGCGCCAGCAGCTCCTGGGGGGGTAGCACAGATACGCAGTATTTT	CASSSWGGSTDTQYF	TRBJ2-3	TRBV5-1	NA	TRBD2
TGCGCCAGCAGCCAAGAAGGCGGGGGCCCATACAACGAGCAGTTCTTC	CASSQEGGGPYNEQFF	TRBJ2-1	TRBV4-1	NA	NA
TGTGCCATCAGTGAATCCTCCGGGACAGGGAGAGAAAAACTGTTTTTT	CAISESSGTGREKLFF	TRBJ1-4	TRBV10-3	NA	TRBD1
TGCGCCAGCAGCCGGGACAGGGACACTGAAGCTTTCTTT	CASSRDRDTEAFF	TRBJ1-1	TRBV5-1	NA	TRBD1
TGTGCCAGCAGCTTAGGGACAGCCCCCAATCAGCCCCAGCATTTT	CASSLGTAPNQPQHF	TRBJ1-5	TRBV11-2	once	NA
TGTGCCACCAGTGGCGGAAGAAAGCCCCAGCATTTT	CATSGGRKPQHF	TRBJ1-5	TRBV24-1	NA	NA